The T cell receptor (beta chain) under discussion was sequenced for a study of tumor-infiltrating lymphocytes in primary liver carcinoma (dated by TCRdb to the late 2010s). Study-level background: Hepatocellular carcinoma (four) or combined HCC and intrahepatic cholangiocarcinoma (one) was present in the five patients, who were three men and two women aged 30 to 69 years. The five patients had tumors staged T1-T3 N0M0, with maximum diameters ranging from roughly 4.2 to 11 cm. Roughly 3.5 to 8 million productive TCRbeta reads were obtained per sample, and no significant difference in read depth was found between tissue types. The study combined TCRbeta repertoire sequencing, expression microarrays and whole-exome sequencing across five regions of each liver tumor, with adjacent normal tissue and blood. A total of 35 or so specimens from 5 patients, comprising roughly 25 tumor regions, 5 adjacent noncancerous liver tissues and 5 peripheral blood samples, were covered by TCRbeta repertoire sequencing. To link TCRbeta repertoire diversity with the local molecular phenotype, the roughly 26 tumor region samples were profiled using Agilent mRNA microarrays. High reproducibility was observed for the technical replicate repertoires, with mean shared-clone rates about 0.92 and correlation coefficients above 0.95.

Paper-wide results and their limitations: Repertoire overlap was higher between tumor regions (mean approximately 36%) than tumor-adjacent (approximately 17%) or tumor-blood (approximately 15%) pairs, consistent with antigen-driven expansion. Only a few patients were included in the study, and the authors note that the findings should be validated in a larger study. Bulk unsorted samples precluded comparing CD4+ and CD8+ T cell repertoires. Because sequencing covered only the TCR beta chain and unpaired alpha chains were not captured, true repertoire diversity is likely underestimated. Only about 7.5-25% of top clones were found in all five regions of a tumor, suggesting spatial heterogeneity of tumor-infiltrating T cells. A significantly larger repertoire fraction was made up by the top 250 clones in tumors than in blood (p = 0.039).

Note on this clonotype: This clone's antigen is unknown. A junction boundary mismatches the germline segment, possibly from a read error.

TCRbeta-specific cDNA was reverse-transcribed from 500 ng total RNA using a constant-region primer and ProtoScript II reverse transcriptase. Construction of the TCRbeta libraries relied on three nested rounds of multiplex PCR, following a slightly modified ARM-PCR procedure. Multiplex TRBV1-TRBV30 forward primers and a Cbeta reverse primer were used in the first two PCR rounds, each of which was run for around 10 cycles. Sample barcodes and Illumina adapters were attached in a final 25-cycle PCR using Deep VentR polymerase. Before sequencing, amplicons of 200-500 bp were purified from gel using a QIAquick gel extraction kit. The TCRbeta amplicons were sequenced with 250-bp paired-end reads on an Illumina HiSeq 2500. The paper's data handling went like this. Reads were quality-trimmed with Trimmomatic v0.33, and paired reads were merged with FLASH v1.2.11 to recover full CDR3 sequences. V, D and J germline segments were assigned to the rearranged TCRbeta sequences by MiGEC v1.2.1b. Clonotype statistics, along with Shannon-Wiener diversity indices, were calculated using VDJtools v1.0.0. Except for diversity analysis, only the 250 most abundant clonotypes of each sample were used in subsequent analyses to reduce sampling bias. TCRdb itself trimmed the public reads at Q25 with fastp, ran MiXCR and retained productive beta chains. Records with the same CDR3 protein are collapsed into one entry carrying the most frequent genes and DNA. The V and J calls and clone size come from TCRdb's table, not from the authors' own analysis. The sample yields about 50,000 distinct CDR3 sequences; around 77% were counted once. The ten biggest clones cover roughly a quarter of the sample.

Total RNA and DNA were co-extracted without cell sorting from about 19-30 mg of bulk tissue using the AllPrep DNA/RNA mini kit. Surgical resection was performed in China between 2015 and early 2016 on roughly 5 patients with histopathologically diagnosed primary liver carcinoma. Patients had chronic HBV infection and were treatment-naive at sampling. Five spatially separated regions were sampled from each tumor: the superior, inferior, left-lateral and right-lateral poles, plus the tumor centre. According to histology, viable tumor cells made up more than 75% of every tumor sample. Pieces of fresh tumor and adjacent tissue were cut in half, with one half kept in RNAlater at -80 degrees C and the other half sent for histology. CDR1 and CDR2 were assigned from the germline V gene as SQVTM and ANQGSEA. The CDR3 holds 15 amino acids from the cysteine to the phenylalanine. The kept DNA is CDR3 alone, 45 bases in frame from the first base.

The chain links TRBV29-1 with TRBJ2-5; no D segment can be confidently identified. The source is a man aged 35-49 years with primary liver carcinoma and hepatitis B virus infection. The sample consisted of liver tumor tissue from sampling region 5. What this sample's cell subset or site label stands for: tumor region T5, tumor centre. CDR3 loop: CSVGSAASRSEIQYF. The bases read TGCAGCGTTGGATCCGCGGCGAGTAGATCGGAGATCCAGTACTTC.